This record looks at one T cell receptor beta chain sequence and its context. The data derive from a study of blood T cell repertoires in COVID-19. Study details: PBMCs, B-cell-depleted T cells, or T cells provided the cDNA or gDNA that made up the material.

Per the original data handling: Counts of nucleated cells, estimated from reference gene primer amplification, were obtained. Sequencing used immunoSEQ multiplex PCR; TCRdb keeps in-frame clones, though not all of them. V and J calls and clone size are those listed in that table; D and trimming were worked out from the DNA. Among more than 85,000 clones, about four fifths were seen once, and the ten largest hold around a quarter. Germline V gene sequence: CDR1 SGHDT, CDR2 YYEEEE. With 4 bases clipped from V and 6 bases from J, the junction kept 12 bases outside the gene matches. The CDR3 loop spans 17 amino acids.

This TCR derives from a man between 65 and 79 years old with acute or convalescent COVID-19. The sequenced sample consisted of peripheral blood. This chain uses TRBV5-6 with TRBJ2-2; TRBD2 agrees at 10 bases. The CDR3 reads CASSGNLGLATPGELFF. CDR3 nucleotides: TGTGCCAGCAGCGGGAATCTGGGACTAGCGACCCCCGGGGAGCTGTTTTTT.